The 9 T cell receptor beta chains presented below share a single source sample, sequenced in a study of T cell clonality in common variable immunodeficiency. Points from the study as a whole: Common variable immunodeficiency TCR beta sequences reportedly had fewer deletions and N-nucleotide insertions.

Repertoires were generated with immunoSEQ multiplex PCR, while TCRdb's copy carries only in-frame clones and drops some. This repertoire holds about 26,000 clones, and none appear only once. Their target antigens are unknown. What was sequenced was peripheral blood mononuclear cells. These receptors all come from a human donor with common variable immunodeficiency.

This clone was seen only a few times. From the germline J gene comes the end of the CDR3, since the read stops 3 residues before it. The chain is built from TRBV2 and TRBJ2-2; TRBD1 agrees at 12 bases. The CDR3 is 15 residues long. Germline V lookup: CDR1 SNHLY, CDR2 FYNNEI. The V and J ends lost 6 bases and 6 bases, in that order; junction bases with no gene match: 5. The CDR3 DNA, read in part, is TGTGCCAGCAGGAGGGACAGGGGGCCGGCCGGGGAG. This encodes CASRRDRGPAGE. The full CDR3 sequence reads CASRRDRGPAGELFF.

A few counts support this clone. The read halts 3 residues ahead of the CDR3 end, with the missing end drawn from the germline J gene. V is TRBV7-3 and J is TRBJ1-6; D ambiguous. Germline V gene sequence: CDR1 SGHTA, CDR2 FQGTGA. The V gene lost 4 bases and the J gene lost 0 bases, with 7 bases spanning the gap. The CDR3 has 15 amino acids. CDR3 loop: CASSSGSSYNSPLHF. The sequenced CDR3 bases are TGTGCCAGCAGCTCAGGAAGCTCCTATAATTCACCC.

In its sample, this clone was seen a few times. The read terminates 3 residues before the CDR3 end, so the remaining end is supplied by the germline J gene. V and J are TRBV6-9 and TRBJ1-5; the D gene is possibly TRBD1 (5 bases). CDR3 length: 16 amino acids. From germline, CDR1 is MNHGY and CDR2 SVAAGI. V was cut by 7 bases and J by 0 bases, with 16 bases left in between. The sequenced part of the CDR3 DNA is TGTGCCAGCATCCCCCGAGAGGGGATTAGCAATCAGCCC. Translating it yields CASIPREGISNQP. The entire CDR3 is CASIPREGISNQPQHF.

In this sample, this clone turned up a few times. Read coverage stops 3 residues before the CDR3 terminus; the germline J gene supplies the remainder. The chain uses TRBV7-3 and TRBJ2-3; D may be TRBD2 (5 bases). CDR1 is SGHTA and CDR2 is FQGTGA in the germline V gene. The CDR3 has 15 residues. Trimming cost V 5 bases and J 1 base, with 13 bases left between them. The part of the CDR3 DNA that was read is TGTGCCAGCAGCCGAAGTAGCGCGGGCACAGATACG. This translates into CASSRSSAGTDT. The CDR3 reads in full as CASSRSSAGTDTQYF.

As for this clone: The read comes to an end 3 residues before the CDR3 does, leaving the germline J gene to fill in the end. The gene calls are TRBV7-9 and TRBJ1-1, with D possibly matching TRBD1 (6 bases). CDR1 and CDR2 from the germline V gene are SEHNR and FQNEAQ (reference sequence). The CDR3 is 14 amino acids. V lost 5 bases, J lost 1 base, and 11 bases lay in between. Partial CDR3 DNA: TGTGCCAGCAGCGCGGGACACGGGAACACTGAA. Translation gives CASSAGHGNTE. The whole CDR3 protein is CASSAGHGNTEAFF.

This clone was seen a few times. The read halts 3 residues ahead of the CDR3 end, with the missing end drawn from the germline J gene. J is TRBJ2-3 and V is TRBV7-6, with 7 bases fitting TRBD1. The J segment lost 2 bases and the V segment lost 0 bases, leaving 11 bases of the junction unmatched. Germline loops: CDR1 SGHVS, CDR2 FNYEAQ. CDR3 size: 18 residues. The DNA read from the CDR3 is TGTGCCAGCAGCTTAGCTTTCGGGGACAGACATACCACAGATACG. This encodes CASSLAFGDRHTTDT. The whole CDR3 is CASSLAFGDRHTTDTQYF.

This clone was counted at least ten times. The CDR3 extends 3 residues past the end of the read, so its final part is completed from the germline J gene. This chain joins TRBV19 and TRBJ2-1, with D uncertain. CDR1 LNHDA and CDR2 SQIVND come from the germline V gene (reference sequence). This CDR3 is 13 amino acids long. The ends were cut back, 0 bases at V and 9 bases at J, with 9 bases in the middle. CDR3 bases read: TGTGCCAGTAGTATAGAGAGAAGGGTTGAG. Amino acids: CASSIERRVE. The whole CDR3 sequence is CASSIERRVEQFF.

In its sample, this clone was seen a few times. The sequenced fragment ends 3 residues before the CDR3 boundary, so the rest is inferred from the germline J gene. V usage is TRBV7-2 and J usage is TRBJ1-2; TRBD1 aligns across 8 bases. The germline CDR1 and CDR2 sequences are SGHTA and FQGNSA. This CDR3 has 13 amino acids. The sequenced part of the CDR3 DNA is TGTGCCAGCAGCTCCGGACAGGGCTGGGGC. Translation: CASSSGQGWG. The whole CDR3 sequence reads CASSSGQGWGYTF.

In this sample, this clone turned up a few times. The sequenced fragment ends 3 residues before the CDR3 boundary, so the rest is inferred from the germline J gene. The V gene is TRBV5-1, the J gene TRBJ2-5; weak D call: TRBD2 (6 bases). The CDR3 runs to 14 residues. Germline loops: CDR1 SGHRS, CDR2 YFSETQ. Trimming shortened V by 0 bases and J by 5 bases, and 11 bases separated the two germline ends. CDR3 amino acids: CASSLGGMMETQYF. The DNA read from the CDR3 is TGCGCCAGCAGCTTGGGCGGGATGATGGAGACC.